A single sample is the source of the 9 T cell receptor beta chains below, sequenced in a study of identical twins. Each CDR3 protein gets one entry after TCRdb re-called the 5' RACE reads with MiXCR. Of 300,000 to 400,000 distinct CDR3 sequences listed, approximately 9.1% were seen once; the top ten hold approximately 8.9%. The sequenced material came from naive T cells sorted from blood. The receptors originated from a woman aged 45-65 years in good health.

This clonotype was counted between two and nine times. The gene calls are TRBV5-1 and TRBJ2-2; a weak D match, TRBD2 (6 bases). This CDR3 has 17 residues. Trimming removed 4 bases at V and 2 bases at J, with 18 bases between. The germline gives CDR1 SGHRS, CDR2 YFSETQ. CDR3 sequence (DNA): TGCGCCAGCAGCCAGCTTGCGGGGAGAATAAACACCGGGGAGCTGTTTTTT. Protein: CASSQLAGRINTGELFF. The whole variable domain, filled in from reference TRBV5-1 and TRBJ2-2, reads KAGVTQTPRYLIKTRGQQVTLSCSPISGHRSVSWYQQTPGQGLQFLFEYFSETQRNKGNFPGRFSGRQFSNSRSEMNVSTLELGDSALYLCASSQLAGRINTGELFFGEGSRLTVL.

The chain recombines TRBV6-5 with TRBJ2-3; a possible D gene is TRBD2 (5 bases). The length of the CDR3 is 15 residues. CDR1 is MNHEY, CDR2 SVGAGI, per germline. Trimming removed 8 bases at V and 0 bases at J, with 15 bases between. CDR3 DNA: TGTGCCAGCCGATACTTCGGGGTTAGCACAGATACGCAGTATTTT. Its translation is CASRYFGVSTDTQYF.

The table lists this clonotype with a few counts. This rearrangement joins TRBV29-1 to TRBJ2-7, with 8 bases fitting TRBD1. V lost 7 bases and J lost 6; bases outside the gene matches: 17. The V gene's germline CDR1 is SQVTM and CDR2 ANQGSEA. The CDR3 runs to 15 residues. The CDR3 reads CSALGRTGHVGEQYF. CDR3 nucleotides: TGCAGCGCTCTGGGTCGGACAGGGCACGTTGGCGAGCAGTACTTC.

This clonotype was observed a few times. The chain combines TRBV29-1 with TRBJ2-5; D call uncertain. The V end lost 4 bases, the J end lost 6 bases, and 15 bases lay between the germline ends. The germline V gene encodes CDR1 SQVTM and CDR2 ANQGSEA. This CDR3 comprises 13 residues. DNA for the CDR3: TGCAGCGTTGGTTGTTGGCGCTCGAAGACCCAGTACTTC. Protein sequence: CSVGCWRSKTQYF. The full variable domain, rest sourced from reference TRBV29-1 and TRBJ2-5, is SAVISQKPSRDICQRGTSLTIQCQVDSQVTMMFWYRQQPGQSLTLIATANQGSEATYESGFVIDKFPISRPNLTFSTLTVSNMSPEDSSIYLCSVGCWRSKTQYFGPGTRLLVL.

This clonotype was recorded many times. The CDR3, as DNA: TGCGCCAGCAGCTCTGCCGGGACTAGCACAGATACGCAGTATTTT. As protein: CASSSAGTSTDTQYF. The chain employs TRBV5-1 and TRBJ2-3, with D perhaps matching TRBD2 (6 bases). V lost 3 bases and J lost 0, with 11 bases in between. The V gene's germline CDR1 is SGHRS and CDR2 YFSETQ. The CDR3 is 15 amino acids. Variable domain in full (rest from reference TRBV5-1 and TRBJ2-3): KAGVTQTPRYLIKTRGQQVTLSCSPISGHRSVSWYQQTPGQGLQFLFEYFSETQRNKGNFPGRFSGRQFSNSRSEMNVSTLELGDSALYLCASSSAGTSTDTQYFGPGTRLTVL.

In this sample, this clonotype turned up many times. This sequence joins TRBV2 and TRBJ2-5; 11 positions agree with TRBD2. CDR1 and CDR2 (germline): SNHLY, FYNNEI. The CDR3 is 14 amino acids. Trimming cost V 7 bases and J 2 bases; bases outside gene matches: 3. The CDR3 DNA reads TGTGCCAGCAAGGGGACTAGCGGACAAGAGACCCAGTACTTC. This gives the protein CASKGTSGQETQYF.

V usage is TRBV9 and J usage is TRBJ2-1; TRBD2 aligns across 9 bases. This CDR3 has 19 amino acids. The germline V gene has CDR1 SGDLS and CDR2 YYNGEE. With 3 bases clipped from V and 0 bases from J, the junction kept 13 bases outside the gene matches. Here the CDR3 DNA reads TGTGCCAGCAGCGCGGAGGGGAGGCGGGAGGGCCCCTCCTACAATGAGCAGTTCTTC. Amino acid sequence: CASSAEGRREGPSYNEQFF.

This clonotype has just a few counts. The gene calls are TRBV4-1 and TRBJ2-7, with D perhaps matching TRBD1 or TRBD2 (5 bases each). Trimming stripped 1 base from V and 6 bases from J, with 10 bases between. Germline CDR1 is MGHRA and CDR2 is YSYEKL. This CDR3 is 13 amino acids long. The CDR3 sequence is CASSQGTRGEQYF. CDR3 coding DNA: TGCGCCAGCAGCCAAGGCACTAGGGGCGAGCAGTACTTC.

This clonotype was seen a few times. The rearrangement links TRBV6-6 to TRBJ2-2; TRBD1 agrees at 8 bases. Per the germline V gene, CDR1 is MNHNY and CDR2 is SVGAGI (reference sequence). J was trimmed by 0 bases and V by 5 bases; bases with no gene match: 2. CDR3 length equals 15 residues. CDR3 loop: CASSRGQANTGELFF. Here the CDR3 DNA reads TGTGCCAGCAGTAGGGGACAGGCGAACACCGGGGAGCTGTTTTTT.